The 28 T cell receptor beta chains listed next were all sequenced from one sample in a study of cytomegalovirus exposure and HLA in healthy donors. PCR involved 60 Vbeta and 13 Jbeta primers. Produced via immunoSEQ multiplex PCR; TCRdb's table is partial and in-frame only. The data show 70,000 to 90,000 clones, with roughly 70% seen just once and approximately 4.4% held by the top ten. Sequencing was performed on PBMCs. The source is a man aged 55 to 70 in good health and CMV-seropositive.

The rearrangement links TRBV5-1 to TRBJ2-5, with TRBD1 identical over 7 bases. The CDR3 contains 15 residues. Germline V CDR1 and CDR2: SGHRS, YFSETQ. J lost 2 bases, V lost 0 bases, and 4 bases had no gene match. The CDR3 spells CASSLAWTGQETQYF. CDR3 nucleotides: TGCGCCAGCAGCTTGGCTTGGACAGGTCAAGAGACCCAGTACTTC.

This rearrangement joins TRBV6-4 to TRBJ1-2, with no clear D. Germline V lookup: CDR1 MRHNA, CDR2 SNTAGT. V lost 5 bases to trimming and J lost 1 base, with 11 bases between them. This CDR3 comprises 14 residues. The CDR3 spells CASSPDGFNYGYTF. Here the CDR3 DNA reads TGTGCCAGCAGTCCCGACGGGTTTAACTATGGCTACACCTTC.

This clone showed up just once. The gene calls are TRBV29-1 and TRBJ1-2; D possibly corresponds to TRBD1 (5 bases). The V and J ends lost 3 bases and 6 bases respectively, with 8 bases between them. Looked up from germline, CDR1 is SQVTM and CDR2 is ANQGSEA. The CDR3 covers 11 residues. CDR3 in DNA: TGCAGCGTTGACAGGGCGGATGGCTACACCTTC. It specifies CSVDRADGYTF.

CDR3 loop: CATMDRESSYNSPLHF. The CDR3 DNA sequence: TGTGCCACCATGGACAGAGAGAGCTCCTATAATTCACCCCTCCACTTT. The gene calls are TRBV10-3 and TRBJ1-6, with D possibly matching TRBD1 (6 bases). CDR1 ENHRY and CDR2 SYGVKD come from the germline V gene. V shed 10 bases and J shed 0 bases, with 16 bases lying between them. This CDR3 contains 16 residues.

The chain uses TRBV6-1 and TRBJ1-1, with D maybe TRBD1 (6 bases). The CDR3 spans 14 residues. Germline CDR1 reads MNHNS; CDR2 reads SASEGT. V dropped 10 bases and J dropped 0 bases, with 15 bases sitting between them. CDR3 nucleotides: TGTGCCATCAGGGGCATTAACATGAACACTGAAGCTTTCTTT. Encoded protein: CAIRGINMNTEAFF.

This clone was seen a single time. This sequence joins TRBV28 and TRBJ2-7; D is unresolved. The CDR3 covers 13 residues. Trimming cost V 3 bases and J 3 bases, with 9 bases left between them. The germline CDR1 and CDR2 sequences are MDHEN and SYDVKM. CDR3 residues: CASSLGRDYEQYF. CDR3 nucleotide sequence: TGTGCCAGCAGTTTGGGCAGAGACTACGAGCAGTACTTC. The full variable domain, rest sourced from reference TRBV28 and TRBJ2-7, is DVKVTQSSRYLVKRTGEKVFLECVQDMDHENMFWYRQDPGLGLRLIYFSYDVKMKEKGDIPEGYSVSREKKERFSLILESASTNQTSMYLCASSLGRDYEQYFGPGTRLTVT.

There are a few counts of this clone. Other nucleotide sequences in the sample specify the same CDR3. The V call is TRBV11-2, the J call TRBJ2-7, with 9 bases that match TRBD1. This CDR3 is 14 amino acids long. In germline, CDR1 is SGHAT, CDR2 FQNNGV. J gave up 4 bases and V 3 bases, and 4 bases lay outside the gene matches. The CDR3: CASSLGTGSYEQYF. CDR3 DNA sequence: TGTGCCAGCAGCTTGGGGACAGGGAGTTACGAGCAGTACTTC.

The rearrangement joins TRBV2 to TRBJ1-2; TRBD1 might be the D (6 bases). Germline V gene data show CDR1 as SNHLY and CDR2 as FYNNEI. V was trimmed by 8 bases and J by 4 bases, leaving 23 bases between them. The CDR3 totals 16 residues. The CDR3 reads CASPKTGRGGFYGYTF. CDR3 DNA: TGTGCCAGCCCCAAGACAGGCCGGGGCGGATTCTATGGCTACACCTTC.

The rearrangement uses TRBV7-2 and TRBJ1-5; tentatively, D is TRBD1 (6 bases). CDR1 and CDR2 from the germline V gene are SGHTA and FQGNSA. V shed 3 bases and J shed 0 bases, with 18 bases lying between them. The CDR3 is made up of 18 amino acids. CDR3: CASSFRPLDRYSNQPQHF. The CDR3, as DNA: TGTGCCAGCAGCTTTAGGCCCCTTGACAGGTATAGCAATCAGCCCCAGCATTTT.

This clone turned up a few times. This chain connects TRBV4-1 to TRBJ2-2; D is perhaps TRBD1 (5 bases). The CDR3 runs to 16 residues. Germline CDR1 MGHRA, CDR2 YSYEKL. V shed 0 bases and J shed 2 bases, with 10 bases lying between them. The CDR3 DNA follows: TGCGCCAGCAGCCAAGATCCAGGGCGAAACACCGGGGAGCTGTTTTTT. Translated: CASSQDPGRNTGELFF.

This clone showed up just a few times. The chain recombines TRBV5-4 with TRBJ1-1, with D possibly being TRBD1 (6 bases). Germline CDR1 reads SGHNT; CDR2 reads YYREEE (reference sequence). CDR3 length: 15 amino acids. The germline V and J ends were trimmed by 0 bases and 4 bases, with 13 bases remaining between them. CDR3 in amino acids: CASSLAAGAGTEAFF. As DNA, the CDR3 is TGTGCCAGCAGCTTGGCCGCGGGGGCGGGCACTGAAGCTTTCTTT.

The CDR3 region is CASSPQRDLLNYGYTF. CDR3 DNA: TGCGCCAGCAGCCCACAGAGAGATCTACTTAACTATGGCTACACCTTC. J is TRBJ1-2 and V is TRBV4-1, with D hard to call. Germline assignment: CDR1 MGHRA and CDR2 YSYEKL. The CDR3 is made up of 16 amino acids. The germline V and J ends were trimmed by 4 bases and 1 base, with 16 bases remaining between them.

This rearrangement joins TRBV5-1 to TRBJ2-5, with D hard to call. This CDR3 contains 14 residues. Per the germline V gene, CDR1 is SGHRS and CDR2 is YFSETQ. The V end was cut by 5 bases, the J end by 0 bases, with 11 bases between. The CDR3 nucleotides are TGCGCCAGCAGTCCGGCAGGTAACCAAGAGACCCAGTACTTC. Its protein product is CASSPAGNQETQYF.

This clone appeared once. This chain links TRBV6-5 with TRBJ1-3; unclear D gene. CDR1 is MNHEY and CDR2 is SVGAGI in the germline V gene. The CDR3 totals 15 residues. Trimming removed 2 bases at V and 1 base at J, with 9 bases between. For the CDR3, the DNA is TGTGCCAGCAGTTACGGCAACCCGTCTGGAAACACCATATATTTT. It codes for CASSYGNPSGNTIYF.

The chain combines TRBV18 with TRBJ2-5; 9 bases are shared with TRBD2. The V segment lost 3 bases and the J segment 3 bases; nucleotides outside the gene matches: 5. Germline assignment: CDR1 KGHSH and CDR2 LQKENI. The CDR3 length is 15 residues. The DNA of the CDR3 is TGTGCCAGCTCACCGCCGGGACTAGCTGAAGAGACCCAGTACTTC. Protein sequence: CASSPPGLAEETQYF.

This clone appeared a few times. The chain recombines TRBV5-4 with TRBJ1-4; D may be TRBD1 (6 bases). The germline V gene encodes CDR1 SGHNT and CDR2 YYREEE (reference sequence). The CDR3 is 14 residues long. Trimming pared 5 bases from V and 8 bases from J, leaving 16 bases between. The CDR3 spells CASRMGASSEKLFF. CDR3 nucleotide sequence: TGTGCCAGCAGAATGGGGGCCAGTTCCGAAAAACTGTTTTTT. The full variable domain, its missing parts supplied by reference TRBV5-4 and TRBJ1-4, is ETGVTQSPTHLIKTRGQQVTLRCSSQSGHNTVSWYQQALGQGPQFIFQYYREEENGRGNFPPRFSGLQFPNYSSELNVNALELDDSALYLCASRMGASSEKLFFGSGTQLSVL.

This sequence joins TRBV28 and TRBJ2-7, with TRBD1 matching 9 bases. The CDR3 length is 16 residues. CDR1 and CDR2 (germline): MDHEN, SYDVKM. The V gene end was trimmed by 5 bases and the J gene end by 5 bases; junction bases not matched to a gene: 13. CDR3 residues: CASSTPTGQGAHEQYF. CDR3 bases: TGTGCCAGCAGTACGCCTACGGGACAGGGCGCACACGAGCAGTACTTC.

The J gene is TRBJ1-5, the V gene TRBV6-6; D gene ambiguous. The CDR3 is 14 amino acids. CDR1 is MNHNY and CDR2 is SVGAGI in the germline V gene (reference sequence). V was pared by 6 bases and J by 0 bases, with 9 bases between. The CDR3: CASSRGLSNQPQHF. The DNA for the CDR3 is TGTGCCAGCAGCCGGGGTCTTAGCAATCAGCCCCAGCATTTT.

The chain has TRBV7-9 and TRBJ2-2, with D possibly matching TRBD1 (5 bases). Trimming took 2 bases from V and 2 from J, leaving 12 bases between them. The CDR3 is 16 amino acids. Germline V gene data show CDR1 as SEHNR and CDR2 as FQNEAQ (reference sequence). In DNA form, the CDR3 reads TGTGCCAGCAGCTTAAAAAGACAGCTTAACACCGGGGAGCTGTTTTTT. Translated, it gives CASSLKRQLNTGELFF. The whole variable domain, filled in from reference TRBV7-9 and TRBJ2-2, reads DTGVSQNPRHKITKRGQNVTFRCDPISEHNRLYWYRQTLGQGPEFLTYFQNEAQLEKSRLLSDRFSAERPKGSFSTLEIQRTEQGDSAMYLCASSLKRQLNTGELFFGEGSRLTVL.

The rearrangement joins TRBV4-1 to TRBJ2-7; 11 bases agree with TRBD2. Losses at the gene ends were 4 bases for V and 2 bases for J; bases not matched to a gene: 4. The CDR3 totals 15 residues. Germline CDR1 MGHRA, CDR2 YSYEKL. The CDR3 is CASSPGLAETYEQYF. CDR3 in DNA: TGCGCCAGCAGCCCGGGACTAGCGGAGACCTACGAGCAGTACTTC.

The chain combines TRBV7-2 with TRBJ2-7; 8 bases fit TRBD2. V shed 4 bases and J 5 bases; nucleotides not matched to a gene: 4. Germline V CDR1 and CDR2: SGHTA, FQGNSA. The CDR3 extends over 13 amino acids. CDR3 nucleotides: TGTGCCAGCAGCTCCCGGGGGGGCGACGAGCAGTACTTC. It is translated as CASSSRGGDEQYF.

The V and J genes are TRBV2 and TRBJ2-2; maybe TRBD1 (6 bases). The CDR3 covers 14 residues. V was pared by 5 bases and J by 2 bases, with 9 bases between. Germline lookup yields CDR1 SNHLY and CDR2 FYNNEI. The chain's CDR3 is CASSWTVNTGELFF. Written as DNA, the CDR3 is TGTGCCAGCAGTTGGACAGTAAACACCGGGGAGCTGTTTTTT.

A single count supports this clone. V gene TRBV5-4 combines with J gene TRBJ2-3, with 11 bases matching TRBD2. CDR1 is SGHNT and CDR2 is YYREEE in the germline V gene (reference sequence). J gave up 0 bases and V 2 bases, and 5 bases lay outside the gene matches. This CDR3 is 17 amino acids long. The CDR3, as DNA: TGTGCCAGCAGCTTTTTAGCGGGAGGGCCTAGCACAGATACGCAGTATTTT. As protein: CASSFLAGGPSTDTQYF.

The rearrangement joins TRBV30 to TRBJ2-3, with 13 bases identical to TRBD2. The CDR3 has 14 amino acids. Germline V lookup: CDR1 GTSNPN, CDR2 SVGIG (reference sequence). The J segment lost 5 bases and the V segment lost 7 bases, leaving 6 bases of the junction unmatched. The CDR3 coding sequence is TGTGCCTCGGGACTAGCGGGACTTGGAGATACGCAGTATTTT. It translates to CASGLAGLGDTQYF.

The chain is built from TRBV7-8 and TRBJ1-2, with D uncertain. Germline assignment: CDR1 SGHVS and CDR2 FQNEAQ. The CDR3 is 13 amino acids. Trimming took off 1 base at V and 2 bases at J, with 5 bases between the two ends. CDR3 sequence reads: CASSLGGNYGYTF. The CDR3 nucleotides are TGTGCCAGCAGCTTAGGAGGGAACTATGGCTACACCTTC.

The chain couples TRBV5-1 to TRBJ2-7; perhaps TRBD1 as D (6 bases). The CDR3 is 15 amino acids. The germline V gene encodes CDR1 SGHRS and CDR2 YFSETQ. V gave up 4 bases and J gave up 9 bases, with 23 bases separating them. The CDR3 is CASSQDSLSKRSQYF. The CDR3 nucleotides are TGCGCCAGCAGCCAGGACAGCTTAAGCAAAAGGTCGCAGTACTTC. Using reference TRBV5-1 and TRBJ2-7 for the parts outside the CDR3, the full variable domain is KAGVTQTPRYLIKTRGQQVTLSCSPISGHRSVSWYQQTPGQGLQFLFEYFSETQRNKGNFPGRFSGRQFSNSRSEMNVSTLELGDSALYLCASSQDSLSKRSQYFGPGTRLTVT.

The chain joins TRBV7-9 to TRBJ1-1; 8 bases match TRBD1. Germline V gene sequence: CDR1 SEHNR, CDR2 FQNEAQ (reference sequence). V was clipped by 4 bases and J by 0 bases; unmatched bases: 7. The CDR3 contains 16 residues. The CDR3 coding sequence is TGTGCCAGCAGCTACACCCTACAGGGGGTGAACACTGAAGCTTTCTTT. Protein product: CASSYTLQGVNTEAFF.

The rearrangement links TRBV12-5 to TRBJ2-3; no clear D. Trimming cost V 4 bases and J 2 bases, with 7 bases left between them. This CDR3 region has 13 residues. The germline gives CDR1 LGHNT, CDR2 FRNRAP. As DNA, the CDR3 is TGTGCTAGTGGTTCCAGGAACACAGATACGCAGTATTTT. Protein: CASGSRNTDTQYF.